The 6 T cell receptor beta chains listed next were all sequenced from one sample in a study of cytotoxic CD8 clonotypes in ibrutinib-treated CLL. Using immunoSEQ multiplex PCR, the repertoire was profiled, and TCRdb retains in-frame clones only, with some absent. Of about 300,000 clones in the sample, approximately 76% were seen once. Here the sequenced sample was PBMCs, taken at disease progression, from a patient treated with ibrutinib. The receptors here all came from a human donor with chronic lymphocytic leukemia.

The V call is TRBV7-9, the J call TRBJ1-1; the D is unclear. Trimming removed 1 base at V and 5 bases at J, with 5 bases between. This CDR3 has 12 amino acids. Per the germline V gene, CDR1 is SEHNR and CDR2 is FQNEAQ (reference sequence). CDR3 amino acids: CASSLDRTEAFF. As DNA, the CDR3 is TGTGCCAGCAGCTTAGACCGAACTGAAGCTTTCTTT.

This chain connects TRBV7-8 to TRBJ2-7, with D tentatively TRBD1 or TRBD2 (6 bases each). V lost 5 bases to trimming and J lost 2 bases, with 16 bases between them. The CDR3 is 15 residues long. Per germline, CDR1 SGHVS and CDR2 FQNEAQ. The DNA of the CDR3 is TGTGCCAGCAGCCTGAGGTGGGGGGCCACCTACGAGCAGTACTTC. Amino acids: CASSLRWGATYEQYF.

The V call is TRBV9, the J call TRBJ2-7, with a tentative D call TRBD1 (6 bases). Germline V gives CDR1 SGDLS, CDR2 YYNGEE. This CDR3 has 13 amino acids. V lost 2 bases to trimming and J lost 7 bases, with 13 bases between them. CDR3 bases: TGTGCCAGCAGCGTGGGGGCGTTCGGGGAGCAGTACTTC. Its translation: CASSVGAFGEQYF.

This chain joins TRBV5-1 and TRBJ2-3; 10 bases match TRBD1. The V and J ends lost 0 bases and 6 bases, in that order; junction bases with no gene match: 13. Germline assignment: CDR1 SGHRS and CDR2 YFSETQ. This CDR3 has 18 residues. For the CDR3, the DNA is TGCGCCAGCAGCTTGGGGCCGGGACAGGGGCCCCGAGGGGATACGCAGTATTTT. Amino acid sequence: CASSLGPGQGPRGDTQYF.

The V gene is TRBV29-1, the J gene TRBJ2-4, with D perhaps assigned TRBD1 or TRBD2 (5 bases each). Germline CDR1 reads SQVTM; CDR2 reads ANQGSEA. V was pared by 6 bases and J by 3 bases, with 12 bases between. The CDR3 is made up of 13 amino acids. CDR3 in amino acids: CSVGTAFKNIQYF. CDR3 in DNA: TGCAGCGTGGGGACGGCATTCAAAAACATTCAGTACTTC.

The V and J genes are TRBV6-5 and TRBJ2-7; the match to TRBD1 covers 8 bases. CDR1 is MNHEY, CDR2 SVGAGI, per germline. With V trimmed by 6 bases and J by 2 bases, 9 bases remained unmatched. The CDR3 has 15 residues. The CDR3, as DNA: TGTGCCAGCAGCTCCCTCGGACAGGGAACCTACGAGCAGTACTTC. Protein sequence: CASSSLGQGTYEQYF.